The 6 T cell receptor beta chains listed next were all sequenced from one sample in a study of chemoradiotherapy in HPV16-positive cancers. Method: immunoSEQ multiplex PCR; TCRdb's copy keeps in-frame clones and lacks some. The table shows approximately 2,400 clones, with nearly 90% occurring only once. Sample: tumor tissue, taken from a patient who underwent chemoradiotherapy. The receptors were gathered from a human donor with HPV-associated anogenital cancer.

V gene TRBV4-3 combines with J gene TRBJ2-5; TRBD2 is a possible D gene (6 bases). The DNA end is a closer match to TRBJ2-7, so the J assignment may be wrong. The CDR3 extends over 15 amino acids. The germline V gene has CDR1 LGHNA and CDR2 YSLEER. The CDR3 protein is CASSQERDWRYEQYF. The CDR3 bases are TGCGCCAGCAGCCAAGAGAGGGACTGGCGATACGAGCAGTACTTC.

Note on this clone: This same CDR3 is encoded by further DNA sequences in the sample. V and J are TRBV30 and TRBJ1-5; D possibly corresponds to TRBD1 (5 bases). Trimming stripped 0 bases from V and 5 bases from J, with 8 bases between. Germline CDR1 and CDR2: GTSNPN and SVGIG (reference sequence). The CDR3 has 13 residues. Here the CDR3 DNA reads TGTGCCTGGAGTGTACAAGGGGATCAGCCCCAGCATTTT. The encoded protein is CAWSVQGDQPQHF.

The chain carries TRBV6-5 and TRBJ2-7; tentatively, D is TRBD1 or TRBD2 (5 bases each). The germline CDR1 and CDR2 sequences are MNHEY and SVGAGI. This CDR3 is 12 amino acids long. V gave up 6 bases and J gave up 6 bases, with 12 bases separating them. CDR3 sequence reads: CASRRDHGEQYF. DNA of the CDR3: TGTGCCAGCAGAAGGGACCATGGCGAGCAGTACTTC.

The count of this clone is one. This chain links TRBV11-3 with TRBJ2-2; D is unclear. The germline V and J ends were trimmed by 6 bases and 2 bases, with 10 bases remaining between them. In germline, CDR1 is SGHNT, CDR2 YENEEA. The CDR3 extends over 14 amino acids. CDR3 region: CASRGTVNTGELFF. CDR3 in DNA: TGTGCCAGCAGGGGAACGGTTAACACCGGGGAGCTGTTTTTT.

V is TRBV29-1 and J is TRBJ2-6; 9 nucleotides line up with TRBD1. After removal of 0 bases from V and 0 bases from J, the junction contained 18 bases not matched to a gene. Germline-derived CDR1 and CDR2 are SQVTM and ANQGSEA. This CDR3 has 22 residues. CDR3 region: CSVEDPLSDRGSTLSGANVLTF. CDR3 DNA sequence: TGCAGCGTTGAAGATCCCCTATCCGACAGGGGGTCTACCCTCTCTGGGGCCAACGTCCTGACTTTC.

The chain has TRBV7-8 and TRBJ2-2, with 7 bases identical to TRBD2. This CDR3 has 17 residues. V shed 5 bases, J shed 0 bases, and the junction held 9 bases outside the gene matches. Per the germline V gene, CDR1 is SGHVS and CDR2 is FQNEAQ. The DNA for the CDR3 is TGTGCCAGCAGCGTAGGGTCGGGGGGAGCGAACACCGGGGAGCTGTTTTTT. Amino acid sequence: CASSVGSGGANTGELFF.